This is a list of T cell receptor beta chains from one sample in a study of CD8+ T cells in alopecia areata. Method: immunoSEQ multiplex PCR; TCRdb's copy keeps in-frame clones and lacks some. The sample has some 110,000 clones; less than 45% are singletons. Material: CD4+ T cells sorted from blood. Receptors were obtained from a human donor with alopecia areata. Both conserved end residues are part of each CDR3. A clone size is listed for some rows: how often the clone was seen (once, few, many), or a class if it is expanded.

>-|15|TRBJ2-1|TRBV7-3
CASSSVTSSYNEQFF
>-|15|TRBJ1-4|TRBV30
CAWSGYRGTNEKLFF
>few|14|TRBJ2-7|TRBV28
CASFSGTHSYEQYF
>few|15|TRBJ2-5|TRBV4-3
CASSQEGGLKETQYF
>-|13|TRBJ1-1|TRBV29-1
CSVPTGGGTEAFF
>-|15|TRBJ2-1|TRBV27
CASSSTGTSYNEQFF
>-|15|TRBJ2-7|TRBV7-2
CASSLAGSGRDPQYF
>-|14|TRBJ1-2|TRBV15
CATSRGEQVYGYTF
>-|14|TRBJ2-1|TRBV5-4
CASSLGKAYNEQFF
>-|14|TRBJ2-2|TRBV30
CAWTRARPTGELFF
>-|13|TRBJ2-1|TRBV10-2
CASSEFRVGEQFF
>-|14|TRBJ2-2|TRBV7-2
CASSLRLAAGELFF
>few|13|TRBJ1-1|TRBV29-1
CSVRGQGNTEAFF
>-|13|TRBJ2-5|TRBV4-1
CASSQIRGETQYF
>-|14|TRBJ2-7|TRBV30
CACRFRDRVSEQYF
>-|16|TRBJ2-7|TRBV2
CASLASSGSSSYEQYF
>few|14|TRBJ1-1|TRBV18
CASSPEAGRTEAFF
>many|15|TRBJ2-4|TRBV7-9
CASSSYRDRSNIQYF
>-|15|TRBJ1-2|TRBV4-1
CASSQEGTGSGGYTF
>-|16|TRBJ2-3|TRBV5-1
CASSLGTLMVTDTQYF
>-|14|TRBJ2-5|TRBV5-4
CASTQQPDGETQYF
>-|14|TRBJ2-7|TRBV4-3
CASSQGLSSYEQYF
>-|12|TRBJ1-2|TRBV9
CASNRDHYGYTF
>-|14|TRBJ2-2|TRBV29-1
CSAGLARGTGELFF
>once|14|TRBJ1-1|TRBV25-1
CASSETTGSAEAFF
>few|13|TRBJ1-3|TRBV18
CASSPASGNTIYF
>few|13|TRBJ2-5|TRBV5-6
CASSEEFQETQYF
>few|14|TRBJ1-1|TRBV29-1
CSVERGALNTEAFF
>-|15|TRBJ2-1|TRBV5-1
CASRLDVGSYNEQFF
>few|14|TRBJ2-7|TRBV7-3
CASSSGLAGPEQYF
>few|14|TRBJ2-3|TRBV28
CASSIAGGTDTQYF